This record looks at one T cell receptor beta chain sequence and its context. Which antigen it targets is not known. The input lacks base qualities; no much larger clone sits a single base away. The germline V gene (reference sequence) yields SEHNR for CDR1 and FQNEAQ for CDR2. The CDR3 contains 13 residues, cysteine and phenylalanine counted. This entry keeps only the CDR3 DNA: 39 bases, framed from base 1. Cut back by 1 base and 3 bases, the V and J ends lie 5 bases apart. The cohort consisted of approximately 670 healthy bone marrow donors. Cohort members were all nominally healthy when sampled, although unrecorded immune exposures were likely present. The donor was CMV seronegative and belonged to the group of around 400 seronegative cohort members. Each donor provided a peripheral blood sample, and peripheral blood mononuclear cells were used for TCR beta sequencing. Genomic DNA extraction from the blood cell samples was performed with the Qiagen DNeasy Blood Extraction Kit.

The sample is drawn from a study of cytomegalovirus exposure and HLA in healthy donors (dated by TCRdb to 2016 to 2017). In terms of the full investigation: An earlier analysis of several hundred of the donors reported approximately 260 Gb of sequence data and some 110 million unique TCR beta sequences obtained from around 190 million T cells. High-throughput TCR immunosequencing, statistical association of individual TCRs with disease status, and machine learning were combined to predict cytomegalovirus infection status. In the later analysis, no new phenotypic data were used to find candidate immune exposures; instead, reliance was placed on TCR beta sequences and their occurrence across donors. An early release that covered more than 550 HLA-typed donors contained approximately 290 gigabases of sequencing data and tens of millions of unique TCR sequences. To decide whether each TCR beta V gene segment behaved as functional or pseudogenic, an earlier analysis of approximately 590 of the donors relied on high-throughput TCR beta sequencing. Every discovery cohort repertoire had been produced on one sequencing platform. Using immunosequencing, the study profiled T cell repertoires from 500 to 800 subjects and related those repertoires to cytomegalovirus serostatus. The aim of the study was to test whether cataloging public T cell receptors could identify signatures of past pathogen exposure. HLA typing included class I and class II loci at four-digit resolution. The genetic ancestry cluster associated with self-reported Caucasian donors included about four fifths of the 350 to 500 genotyped donors. A later genetic analysis used genome-wide SNP genotypes for about three fifths of the 666 donors, treating that subset as a discovery cohort. In a later analysis, previously published TCR beta repertoires from 550 to 700 donors were re-analyzed and high-resolution HLA genotyping was added so that TCR occurrence patterns could be studied. About 5 DR-DQ haplotypes were handled as single units for association and clustering, since linkage in the cohort was strong. Donor age, sex, ethnicity and CMV serostatus were compiled alongside the repertoire data. Among roughly 400 genotyped donors of the cohort, an average of around 240,000 unique TCR beta nucleotide sequences were sequenced per donor, around 20% of them non-productive. The number of donors typed differed by locus, with about 629-640 for A, B, C, DRB1 and DQB1, roughly 550 for DQA1, approximately 570 for DPA1, and roughly 450 for DPB1. Along with the approximately 600-subject first cohort, a separate validation cohort of about 110 different subjects was used.

Study-wide conclusions, independent of this receptor: A later analysis found that most CMV-associated TCR beta chains appeared HLA-restricted, with HLA associations seemingly driven largely by CMV exposure. A later analysis found that HLA-associated TCR beta chains were more clonally expanded and had lower generation probabilities than equally common non-associated chains. A group of highly shared sequence variants was considered likely to be a technical artifact of the sequencing pipeline. Because some donors lacked HLA typing at each locus, the association tests relied only on the typed subset. Three of the identified cytomegalovirus-associated TCR beta chains were confirmed in vitro to be specific for cytomegalovirus antigens. Immune exposure information for the cohort was limited to CMV serostatus. In a later genetic analysis, a missense DCLRE1C variant was associated with V-gene and J-gene trimming of TCR beta chains, and the association was replicated in an independent cohort. The cohort was sequenced for TCR beta chains only, and without alpha or paired-chain data the features that could be detected were limited. When HLA alleles, especially DR and DQ, strongly co-occurred, TCR associations were difficult to assign to individual alleles. A total of 150 or so TCR beta chains were listed by the study as associated with cytomegalovirus. The earlier analysis of 587 of the donors excluded some 15 rarely observed V segments, including chromosome 9 orphons, because counts were too low. While some public TCRs were present in many individuals, most TCR sequences turned up only very rarely across donors. The classifier was reported to diagnose cytomegalovirus status with high specificity and sensitivity in both the original cohort and the validation cohort. An earlier analysis of approximately 540 of the donors showed that most TCR beta V segments appeared in productive rearrangements either about 87% or about 30% of the time, which broadly matched IMGT annotations. A further reported finding was that TCR beta sequences accurately predicted the HLA-A and HLA-B alleles for most subjects in the first cohort. According to a later genetic analysis, donors in an Asian-associated ancestry cluster had fewer N-insertions in productive TCRs than the approximately 650-donor mean. Linkage disequilibrium might explain the correlated functional status among segregating V segments, but an unknown experimental factor could not be ruled out. Several of the top co-occurrence clusters appeared to be linked to parvovirus B19, influenza, CMV and Epstein-Barr virus, according to a later analysis. The 87-base-pair reads could not distinguish some IMGT-functional V segments, including TRBV6-2 and TRBV6-3, so those segments were excluded. The presence/absence analyses assumed that sequencing depth was roughly uniform across donors, and that assumption may not be true. In a later analysis, TCR association rates were found to vary across HLA loci, with the most associated TCRs seen for DRB1 alleles and the fewest for HLA-C alleles. According to the authors, the approach could potentially be generalized to other disease states and immunological phenotypes. At a false discovery rate of 0.05, a later analysis linked some 18,000 TCR beta sequences to specific HLA alleles.

Receptor amplification or capture employed the immunoSEQ multiplex PCR assay. A mixture of 60 forward primers for TCR Vbeta segments and 13 reverse primers for TCR Jbeta segments was used in the multiplex PCR. The CDR3 region of rearranged TCR beta genes was amplified from genomic DNA by a multiplex PCR assay. Amplified TCR beta libraries were sequenced as 87-base-pair reads on the Illumina HiSeq System. The original methods were these. Across the 666 repertoires, a later analysis counted 75 million to 90 million unique TCR beta chains, roughly 11 million of which were shared by at least two donors. A nearest-neighbor algorithm error-corrected the raw reads and collapsed the reads into unique sequences, merging closely related sequences to remove PCR and sequencing errors. V, D and J gene segments were assigned by aligning CDR3 sequences to IMGT reference sequences. For a sequence to be retained, a match of at least six nucleotides to both a V gene segment and a J gene segment was required. A rearrangement was called productive if the CDR3 had no stop codons and remained in frame with V and J, and every other rearrangement was called non-productive. Following IMGT convention, CDR3 was defined as the stretch from the second conserved V-encoded cysteine to the conserved J-encoded phenylalanine. The earlier analysis of about 590 of the donors excluded sequences that lacked an unambiguous match to a single V gene segment. In an earlier analysis of approximately 590 of the donors, V segments were called functional above 56.7% productive rearrangements and were called segregating when the between-donor standard deviation exceeded 5%. A statistical classification framework was built to diagnose cytomegalovirus status from the catalog of TCR beta chain sequences. In a later analysis, V and J genes were assigned by comparing TCR nucleotide sequences against IMGT/GENE-DB human TR gene sequences. The TCRdist pipeline was used in a later analysis to assign CDR3 sequences and most-parsimonious VDJ recombination scenarios. In a later analysis, each TCR beta chain was defined by its CDR3 amino acid sequence together with its V-gene family, and reads lacking a unique V-gene family were excluded. To address suspected cross-contamination and a sequencing artifact, a later analysis removed over 500 highly shared, low-generation-probability nucleotide sequences. In a later analysis, a clonal expansion index for each public chain was calculated from normalized within-repertoire ranks of inferred template counts. A later analysis computed generation probabilities with a VDJ recombination model fitted to out-of-frame rearrangements, and checked the results against IGoR. In a later analysis, TCR-TCR, TCR-HLA and TCR-CMV co-occurrence was scored with hypergeometric tests, and a repertoire-size bias correction was applied to TCR pairs. To estimate false discovery rates, a later analysis permuted the HLA or CMV assignments 20 times. In a later analysis, co-occurring TCRs were grouped using DBSCAN, with TCRdist sequence similarity added in when clustering inside HLA-allele-positive subsets. For co-occurrence clustering, repertoires with fewer than 30,000 or more than 120,000 public chains were excluded, along with five or six repertoires with anomalous nucleotide sharing. TCRdb holds this immuneACCESS table with in-frame rearrangements only. Some clones are missing; in checked studies, unresolved V genes explain under half, and the rest has no known cause. For V, J and clone size, that table is used; D and trimming come from the DNA. In all, the sample holds roughly 180,000 clones, and about four fifths of those were seen once. The ten largest account for about 1.9% of the sample.

The sequencing input was PBMCs. The sequence joins TRBV7-9 to TRBJ2-3; no D gene can be assigned with confidence. This receptor was taken from a woman aged 30 to 39 in good health and CMV-seronegative. The nucleotide sequence reads TGTGCCAGCAGCTTAGTTCAAACAGATACGCAGTATTTT. This codes for CASSLVQTDTQYF.